The 2 T cell receptor beta chains below were found in one sample sequenced in a study of control samples from healthy donors and cancer patients. Here immunoSEQ multiplex PCR was the method, and the copy in TCRdb shows in-frame clones only, minus some. Of 130,000 or so clones listed, just under 90% are singletons. The specimen sequenced was PBMCs. The origin of the receptors is a man over 45 with head and neck cancer.

The rearrangement links TRBV6-5 to TRBJ2-2; D is unresolved. Germline loops: CDR1 MNHEY, CDR2 SVGAGI. CDR3 length equals 14 residues. Trimming shortened V by 4 bases and J by 2 bases, and 8 bases separated the two germline ends. The CDR3 region has the DNA TGTGCCAGCAGTTCCTTAGGTAACACCGGGGAGCTGTTTTTT. Amino acids: CASSSLGNTGELFF.

This rearrangement joins TRBV19 to TRBJ1-1; D unclear. The CDR3 has 15 amino acids. V lost 2 bases, J lost 10 bases, and 20 bases lay in between. Germline V gives CDR1 LNHDA, CDR2 SQIVND (reference sequence). CDR3 in amino acids: CASSIFNPRGLPAFF. Written as DNA, the CDR3 is TGTGCCAGTAGTATATTTAATCCCAGAGGTCTTCCAGCTTTCTTT.